This T cell receptor (beta chain) was retrieved from a study of blood T cells in healthy people across ages. Overall study context: Template switching recovered approximately one barcoded beta molecule for every two T cells.

The extraction recovered at least 5.5 micrograms of total RNA per sample. In the case of this clonotype: No antigen is known for it.

Notes on the study in general: TCR beta diversity per million T cells fell roughly linearly with age. From one million sequenced T cells, diversity estimates were lower bounds.

It was with a sample-barcoded 5' primer and a J-beta primer mix that a second PCR of about 6 to 12 cycles was run. TCRdb reprocessed the 5' RACE reads with MiXCR, giving one entry per CDR3 protein. The repertoire includes about 810,000 distinct CDR3 sequences, roughly 35% of them detected once, and over 10% sits in the top ten. CDR3 length: 16 amino acids. Unmatched junction bases numbered 6, after V lost 6 bases and J lost 0 bases. Germline V CDR1 and CDR2: MGHRA, YSYEKL. Input material: blood. The chain joins TRBV4-1 to TRBJ1-4, with TRBD1 matching 8 bases. This TCR came from a man between 18 and 35 years old in good health. CDR3 DNA: TGCGCCAGCAGAGTCCGGGACAGGACAACTAATGAAAAACTGTTTTTT. Residues: CASRVRDRTTNEKLFF.